This T cell receptor (beta chain) was recovered during a study of T cells in Graves' hyperthyroidism and ophthalmopathy. The wider study: Staff took peripheral blood when the initial diagnosis was made, before any treatment began.

Hyperthyroidism had been newly diagnosed in patients aged 18 to 65, and its duration was under 2 months. Points from the study as a whole: Blood also carried most thyroid clonotypes expanded above 0.001. Ophthalmopathy and stable hyperthyroidism were separated by a 13 V-J model.

The CDR3 has 12 residues. The germline V gene has CDR1 KGHDR and CDR2 SFDVKD. V trimming: 9 bases; J trimming: 4 bases; junction bases outside the gene matches: 2. TCR beta CDR3 sequences were amplified from RNA transcripts. First-round RT-PCR targeting the TCR CDR3 was performed with the HTBI primer set. MiXCR, run by TCRdb on the multiplex PCR reads, gives a single entry per CDR3 protein. The table records roughly 300,000 distinct CDR3 sequences, around 20% of them present only once. This clonotype was counted many times. What it recognizes is unknown. This TCR derives from a woman in her fifties or sixties with Graves' hyperthyroidism. V usage is TRBV24-1 and J usage is TRBJ1-2, with 9 bases that match TRBD1. Sequencing was performed on blood. CDR3 amino acids: CATSTGGYGYTF. The CDR3 DNA sequence: TGTGCCACCTCGACAGGGGGCTATGGCTACACCTTC.